Shown below are 31 T cell receptor beta chains from a single sample sequenced in a study of blood T cell repertoires in COVID-19. Libraries were prepared by immunoSEQ multiplex PCR; TCRdb keeps only in-frame clonotypes and omits some of them. In the table there are roughly 250,000 clones, 80% to 90% of which are singletons. Material: PBMCs or T cells enriched from blood (not recorded which). These receptors were obtained from a woman in her thirties with acute COVID-19.

V and J are TRBV9 and TRBJ1-2, with 11 bases matching TRBD1. This CDR3 contains 13 residues. The junction had 2 bases not matched to a gene; V was cut back by 3 bases and J by 7 bases. Germline V gene lookup returns CDR1 SGDLS and CDR2 YYNGEE. The CDR3 region is CASSAGQGGGYTF. The CDR3 nucleotides are TGTGCCAGCAGCGCGGGACAGGGGGGTGGCTACACCTTC.

V gene TRBV9 combines with J gene TRBJ2-1; D is possibly TRBD1 (6 bases). V was cut by 3 bases and J by 4 bases, with 11 bases left in between. The length of the CDR3 is 14 residues. Germline assignment: CDR1 SGDLS and CDR2 YYNGEE. CDR3 amino acids: CASSATDRYNEQFF. CDR3 bases: TGTGCCAGCAGCGCCACCGACAGGTACAATGAGCAGTTCTTC. Variable domain in full (rest from reference TRBV9 and TRBJ2-1): DSGVTQTPKHLITATGQRVTLRCSPRSGDLSVYWYQQSLDQGLQFLIQYYNGEERAKGNILERFSAQQFPDLHSELNLSSLELGDSALYFCASSATDRYNEQFFGPGTRLTVL.

This chain joins TRBV12-3 or TRBV12-4 and TRBJ1-2; TRBD1 is a possible D gene (6 bases). Trimming shortened V by 6 bases and J by 8 bases, and 16 bases separated the two germline ends. The CDR3 length is 13 residues. The CDR3 spells CASSSLLQGGYTF. CDR3 in DNA: TGTGCCAGCAGCTCCTTATTACAGGGCGGCTACACCTTC.

J is TRBJ1-1 and V is TRBV7-6; 8 nucleotides align to TRBD1. Germline CDR1 reads SGHVS; CDR2 reads FNYEAQ. CDR3 length: 15 amino acids. V lost 0 bases and J lost 4; bases outside the gene matches: 4. The CDR3 is CASSLARDRGTEAFF. The CDR3, as DNA: TGTGCCAGCAGCTTAGCTAGAGACAGGGGCACTGAAGCTTTCTTT.

The chain combines TRBV5-4 with TRBJ2-2, with TRBD2 identical over 13 bases. CDR1 is SGHNT, CDR2 YYREEE, per germline (reference sequence). The CDR3 spans 18 residues. Unmatched junction bases numbered 6, after V lost 4 bases and J lost 0 bases. CDR3 bases: TGTGCCAGCAGCCACGGACTAGCGGGGGACCCGAACACCGGGGAGCTGTTTTTT. Its translation is CASSHGLAGDPNTGELFF.

The chain recombines TRBV5-1 with TRBJ2-2; D uncertain. CDR1 and CDR2 (germline): SGHRS, YFSETQ. The CDR3 runs to 15 residues. Trimming took off 1 base at V and 6 bases at J, with 13 bases between the two ends. The CDR3 nucleotides are TGCGCCAGCAGCTTGAACGGCGTTGGGCCCGGGGAGCTGTTTTTT. Translated: CASSLNGVGPGELFF.

The chain uses TRBV15 and TRBJ1-2; D gene uncertain. Trimming shortened V by 0 bases and J by 4 bases, and 12 bases separated the two germline ends. Germline V gives CDR1 LNHNV, CDR2 YYDKDF (reference sequence). There are 15 residues in the CDR3. This CDR3 reads CATSRDRRVGYGYTF. CDR3 DNA sequence: TGTGCCACCAGCAGAGATCGGAGGGTAGGCTATGGCTACACCTTC. Combining the CDR3 with reference TRBV15 and TRBJ1-2 gives the whole variable domain DAMVIQNPRYQVTQFGKPVTLSCSQTLNHNVMYWYQQKSSQAPKLLFHYYDKDFNNEADTPDNFQSRRPNTSFCFLDIRSPGLGDTAMYLCATSRDRRVGYGYTFGSGTRLTVV.

The rearrangement uses TRBV7-2 and TRBJ1-2; D is uncertain. The CDR3 extends over 12 amino acids. Per the germline V gene, CDR1 is SGHTA and CDR2 is FQGNSA. The V end was cut by 5 bases, the J end by 0 bases, with 4 bases between. CDR3 DNA sequence: TGTGCCAGCAGCCCTCCTAACTATGGCTACACCTTC. The encoded protein is CASSPPNYGYTF.

The chain employs TRBV4-3 and TRBJ2-1; possible D gene TRBD2, 5 bases. This CDR3 spans 15 amino acids. Between the trimmed V and J ends, which lost 0 bases and 1 base, there was a span of 7 bases. Germline-derived CDR1 and CDR2 are LGHNA and YSLEER. CDR3 sequence reads: CASSQEGRSYNEQFF. CDR3 coding DNA: TGCGCCAGCAGCCAAGAGGGGAGATCCTACAATGAGCAGTTCTTC.

The gene calls are TRBV12-3 or TRBV12-4 and TRBJ1-1; D gene unclear. This CDR3 comprises 13 residues. V was clipped by 5 bases and J by 1 base, with 8 bases between them. The chain's CDR3 is CASSVTENTEAFF. The DNA for the CDR3 is TGTGCCAGCAGTGTCACAGAGAACACTGAAGCTTTCTTT.

This clone was detected once. This chain uses TRBV7-9 with TRBJ1-5; 8 bases are a match to TRBD1. This CDR3 comprises 13 residues. Germline CDR1 reads SEHNR; CDR2 reads FQNEAQ (reference sequence). V shed 8 bases and J 5 bases; nucleotides not matched to a gene: 5. The CDR3 region has the DNA TGTGCCAGCGCAGGGGGCCGCGATCAGCCCCAGCATTTT. Protein: CASAGGRDQPQHF. The whole variable domain, filled in from reference TRBV7-9 and TRBJ1-5, reads DTGVSQNPRHKITKRGQNVTFRCDPISEHNRLYWYRQTLGQGPEFLTYFQNEAQLEKSRLLSDRFSAERPKGSFSTLEIQRTEQGDSAMYLCASAGGRDQPQHFGDGTRLSIL.

The chain carries TRBV10-2 and TRBJ1-1; D call uncertain. This CDR3 has 12 residues. Germline V gene sequence: CDR1 WSHSY, CDR2 SAAADI. V was cut by 5 bases and J by 10 bases, with 14 bases left in between. The CDR3 here is CASSNARTRAFF. The CDR3, as DNA: TGCGCCAGCAGTAATGCGAGAACTAGAGCTTTCTTT.

This clone was observed a few times. The chain is built from TRBV5-1 and TRBJ2-7; a weak D match, TRBD1 (6 bases). In germline, CDR1 is SGHRS, CDR2 YFSETQ. V was shortened by 3 bases and J by 0 bases, with 7 bases between the two germline ends. The CDR3 is made up of 13 amino acids. CDR3 in amino acids: CASSWDNSYEQYF. The CDR3 nucleotides read TGCGCCAGCAGCTGGGACAACTCCTACGAGCAGTACTTC.

The J gene is TRBJ1-1, the V gene TRBV4-2, with no clear D. V lost 0 bases, J lost 6 bases, and 8 bases lay in between. CDR1 and CDR2 from the germline V gene are LGHNA and YNFKEQ. The CDR3 extends over 13 amino acids. The CDR3 loop reads CASSQDLGPEAFF. The CDR3 DNA sequence: TGTGCCAGCAGCCAAGATCTTGGGCCTGAAGCTTTCTTT.

CDR3 nucleotide sequence: TGTGCCAGCACTTGGACAGGCGTAAATCAGCCCCAGCATTTT. As protein: CASTWTGVNQPQHF. The chain has TRBV2 and TRBJ1-5; 7 nucleotides line up with TRBD1. Germline V gene data show CDR1 as SNHLY and CDR2 as FYNNEI. The CDR3 totals 14 residues. V was pared by 7 bases and J by 4 bases, with 7 bases of the junction left unmatched.

This clone showed up just a few times. The chain has TRBV7-8 and TRBJ1-2, with D possibly matching TRBD1 (5 bases). The CDR3 covers 15 residues. V was cut by 1 base and J by 7 bases, with 16 bases left in between. CDR1 is SGHVS, CDR2 FQNEAQ, per germline. The chain's CDR3 is CASSLGAGRVGGYTF. The CDR3 nucleotides read TGTGCCAGCAGCTTAGGAGCTGGCAGGGTCGGTGGCTACACCTTC.

The V and J genes are TRBV18 and TRBJ1-4; a possible D gene is TRBD1 (6 bases). Trimming took off 7 bases at V and 5 bases at J, with 17 bases between the two ends. The V gene's germline CDR1 is KGHSH and CDR2 LQKENI. The CDR3 totals 15 residues. The DNA of the CDR3 is TGTGCCAGCTATCGATCCGGGACAAGGAATGAAAAACTGTTTTTT. Translation gives CASYRSGTRNEKLFF.

This clone was picked up one time. The chain is built from TRBV9 and TRBJ2-3, with 11 nucleotides matching TRBD2. J was trimmed by 6 bases and V by 5 bases; bases with no gene match: 17. The CDR3 has 18 residues. Germline CDR1 and CDR2: SGDLS and YYNGEE. For the CDR3, the DNA is TGTGCCAGCAGTGGTGAACCCGCCACGACTAGCGGGGTTGATACGCAGTATTTT. Translation gives CASSGEPATTSGVDTQYF.

The genes are TRBV6-5 and TRBJ2-7; 8 positions agree with TRBD1. V shed 8 bases, J shed 4 bases, and the junction held 7 bases outside the gene matches. CDR3 length: 13 amino acids. Germline lookup yields CDR1 MNHEY and CDR2 SVGAGI. CDR3 sequence: CASRTGPPYEQYF. In DNA, the CDR3 is TGTGCCAGCCGGACAGGGCCTCCGTACGAGCAGTACTTC.

This clone was seen once. J is TRBJ2-1 and V is TRBV7-2; the match to TRBD2 covers 8 bases. V shed 4 bases, J shed 5 bases, and the junction held 7 bases outside the gene matches. Germline assignment: CDR1 SGHTA and CDR2 FQGNSA. The CDR3 length is 15 residues. The DNA for the CDR3 is TGTGCCAGCAGCTCGGGACTAGTGCTTCACAATGAGCAGTTCTTC. Protein product: CASSSGLVLHNEQFF. The whole variable domain, filled in from reference TRBV7-2 and TRBJ2-1, reads GAGVSQSPSNKVTEKGKDVELRCDPISGHTALYWYRQSLGQGLEFLIYFQGNSAPDKSGLPSDRFSAERTGGSVSTLTIQRTQQEDSAVYLCASSSGLVLHNEQFFGPGTRLTVL.

This chain connects TRBV19 to TRBJ1-5, with D maybe TRBD1 (6 bases). CDR3 length: 16 residues. V gave up 6 bases and J gave up 4 bases, with 19 bases separating them. CDR1 is LNHDA, CDR2 SQIVND, per germline (reference sequence). CDR3 protein: CASSRLPDSDNQPQHF. The DNA for the CDR3 is TGTGCCAGTAGCCGCCTTCCGGACAGCGATAATCAGCCCCAGCATTTT.

The rearrangement joins TRBV19 to TRBJ1-1, with unresolved D. The CDR3 has 12 amino acids. The V gene lost 2 bases and the J gene lost 5 bases, with 6 bases spanning the gap. Germline CDR1 LNHDA, CDR2 SQIVND (reference sequence). The CDR3 bases are TGTGCCAGTAGTATACCGGAGACTGAAGCTTTCTTT. It yields the protein CASSIPETEAFF.

The J gene is TRBJ1-1, the V gene TRBV27; the D gene is possibly TRBD1 (5 bases). The V end lost 2 bases, the J end lost 1 base, and 11 bases lay between the germline ends. The CDR3 loop spans 15 amino acids. Germline V lookup: CDR1 MNHEY, CDR2 SMNVEV (reference sequence). CDR3 region: CASSLGGMGNTEAFF. The CDR3 DNA is TGTGCCAGCAGTTTAGGGGGGATGGGGAACACTGAAGCTTTCTTT.

This rearrangement joins TRBV6-5 to TRBJ2-2, with 9 bases identical to TRBD1. Per germline, CDR1 MNHEY and CDR2 SVGAGI. V lost 8 bases to trimming and J lost 5 bases; unmatched junction nucleotides: 9. The CDR3 is made up of 15 amino acids. The CDR3 sequence: CASYKPGQGTGELFF. CDR3 sequence (DNA): TGTGCCAGCTACAAACCGGGACAGGGTACCGGGGAGCTGTTTTTT.

The chain uses TRBV7-9 and TRBJ1-1; D gene unclear. Germline assignment: CDR1 SEHNR and CDR2 FQNEAQ (reference sequence). V lost 3 bases and J lost 2, with 10 bases in between. The CDR3 spans 14 residues. CDR3: CASSFSGSNTEAFF. CDR3 DNA: TGTGCCAGCAGCTTTTCGGGGTCTAACACTGAAGCTTTCTTT. Full variable domain (outside the CDR3, taken from reference TRBV7-9 and TRBJ1-1): DTGVSQNPRHKITKRGQNVTFRCDPISEHNRLYWYRQTLGQGPEFLTYFQNEAQLEKSRLLSDRFSAERPKGSFSTLEIQRTEQGDSAMYLCASSFSGSNTEAFFGQGTRLTVV.

This chain connects TRBV19 to TRBJ2-2; D is perhaps TRBD2 (5 bases). The CDR3 length is 16 residues. Looked up from germline, CDR1 is LNHDA and CDR2 is SQIVND (reference sequence). Trimming stripped 5 bases from V and 6 bases from J, with 19 bases between. CDR3 DNA: TGTGCCAGTAGTTCCCCCGGATGGGTCGGGGCCGGGGAGCTGTTTTTT. Protein: CASSSPGWVGAGELFF. The variable domain in full, with the rest retrieved from reference TRBV19 and TRBJ2-2, is DGGITQSPKYLFRKEGQNVTLSCEQNLNHDAMYWYRQDPGQGLRLIYYSQIVNDFQKGDIAEGYSVSREKKESFPLTVTSAQKNPTAFYLCASSSPGWVGAGELFFGEGSRLTVL.

V and J are TRBV10-3 and TRBJ1-2; a weak D match, TRBD1 (5 bases). Per germline, CDR1 ENHRY and CDR2 SYGVKD. V gave up 8 bases and J gave up 4 bases, with 20 bases separating them. CDR3 length equals 15 residues. The CDR3 is CAIVDSNRQPYGYTF. The CDR3 DNA follows: TGTGCCATCGTGGATTCGAACAGGCAACCCTATGGCTACACCTTC.

The V and J genes are TRBV19 and TRBJ1-1; TRBD1 matches at 9 bases. V shed 5 bases, J shed 1 base, and the junction held 8 bases outside the gene matches. Germline CDR1 is LNHDA and CDR2 is SQIVND (reference sequence). The CDR3 contains 16 residues. As DNA, the CDR3 is TGTGCCAGTAGTGGGGACAGGGCCTATACGAACACTGAAGCTTTCTTT. Its protein product is CASSGDRAYTNTEAFF.

J is TRBJ2-5 and V is TRBV15; 8 bases map to TRBD1. The CDR3 length is 17 residues. CDR1 is LNHNV and CDR2 is YYDKDF in the germline V gene (reference sequence). Trimming took 2 bases from V and 1 from J; bases not matched to a gene: 9. The CDR3 reads CATSRKTRDRFQETQYF. CDR3 nucleotides: TGTGCCACCAGCAGAAAGACCCGGGACAGGTTCCAAGAGACCCAGTACTTC.

The rearrangement joins TRBV7-9 to TRBJ1-4, with TRBD1 identical over 8 bases. Germline values: CDR1 SEHNR, CDR2 FQNEAQ (reference sequence). Trimming at V came to 5 bases and at J to 8 bases, leaving 4 bases not matched to a gene. The CDR3 consists of 13 residues. In DNA form, the CDR3 reads TGTGCCAGCAGCCCGACAGGGGTGGAAAAACTGTTTTTT. Translation gives CASSPTGVEKLFF.

The rearrangement uses TRBV30 and TRBJ2-5; D is possibly TRBD2 (7 bases). Germline V lookup: CDR1 GTSNPN, CDR2 SVGIG (reference sequence). The CDR3 is 15 residues long. Trimming left V 0 bases short and J 0 bases short, with 11 bases between. The CDR3 loop is CAWSVGAGDQETQYF. The CDR3, as DNA: TGTGCCTGGAGTGTGGGGGCGGGGGACCAAGAGACCCAGTACTTC.